This TCR beta chain is from a study of T cell responses to AZD1222 COVID-19 vaccine. Study at large: Both about-4-week and about-12-week second-dose recipients were combined.

TCRdb's table, derived via immunoSEQ multiplex PCR, lists solely in-frame clones and lacks some. This sample has 100,000 to 140,000 clones, with about nine tenths found just once. Points on this clone: The antigen is not known.

Overall study findings and caveats: Among vaccine-associated CD4 TCRs, coverage spanned spike, with dominance at 160-218 and 743-854. Nearly half of spike-specific TCRs reportedly target unmutated variant regions. Two doses of AZD1222 preceded a rise in Spike-specific TCR breadth and depth.

The sequence was collected from an adult in good health. The sample in question was peripheral blood, obtained on day 0 of AZD1222 vaccination.

The CDR3 DNA reads TGTGCCAGCAATTCTAGCGGATCCACCGGGGAGCTGTTTTTT. Translation: CASNSSGSTGELFF. V gene TRBV6-5 combines with J gene TRBJ2-2; 7 bases are a match to TRBD2. Germline V gives CDR1 MNHEY, CDR2 SVGAGI. After removal of 7 bases from V and 4 bases from J, the junction contained 6 bases not matched to a gene. The CDR3 sequence is 14 residues long.